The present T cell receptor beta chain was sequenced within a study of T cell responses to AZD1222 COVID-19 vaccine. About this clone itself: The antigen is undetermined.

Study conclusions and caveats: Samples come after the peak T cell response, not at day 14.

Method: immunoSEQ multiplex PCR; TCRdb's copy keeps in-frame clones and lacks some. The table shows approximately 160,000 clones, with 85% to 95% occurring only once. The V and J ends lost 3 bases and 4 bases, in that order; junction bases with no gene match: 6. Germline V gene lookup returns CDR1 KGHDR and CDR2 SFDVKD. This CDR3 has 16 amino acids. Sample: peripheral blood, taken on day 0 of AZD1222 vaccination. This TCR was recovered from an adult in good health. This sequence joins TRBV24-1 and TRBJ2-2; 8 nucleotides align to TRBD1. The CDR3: CATSDPRRGRTGELFF. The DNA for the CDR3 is TGTGCCACCAGTGATCCACGCAGGGGGCGCACCGGGGAGCTGTTTTTT.